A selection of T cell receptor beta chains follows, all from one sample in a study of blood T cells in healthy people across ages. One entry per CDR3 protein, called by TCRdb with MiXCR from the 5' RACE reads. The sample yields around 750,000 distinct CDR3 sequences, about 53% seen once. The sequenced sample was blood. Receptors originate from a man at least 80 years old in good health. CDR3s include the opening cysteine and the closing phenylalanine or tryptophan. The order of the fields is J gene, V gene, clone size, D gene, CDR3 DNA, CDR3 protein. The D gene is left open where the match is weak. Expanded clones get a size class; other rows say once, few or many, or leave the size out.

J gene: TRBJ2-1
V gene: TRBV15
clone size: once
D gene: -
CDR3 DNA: TGTGCCACCGAATCGACAGTCTCCTACAATGAGCAGTTCTTC
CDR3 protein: CATESTVSYNEQFF

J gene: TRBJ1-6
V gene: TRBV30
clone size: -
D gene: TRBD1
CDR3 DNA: TGTGCCTGGACCTGGGACAGGGGTAGCTCACCCCTCCACTTT
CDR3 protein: CAWTWDRGSSPLHF

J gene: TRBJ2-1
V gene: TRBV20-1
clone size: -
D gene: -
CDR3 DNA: TGCAGTGCTAGAGTGGCGGGATCCGTTTTTTTCAATGAGCAGTTCTTC
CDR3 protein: CSARVAGSVFFNEQFF

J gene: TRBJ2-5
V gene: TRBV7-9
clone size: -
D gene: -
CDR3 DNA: TGTGCCAGGGCGGCGAGCGGTCACCAAGAGACCCAGTACTTC
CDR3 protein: CARAASGHQETQYF

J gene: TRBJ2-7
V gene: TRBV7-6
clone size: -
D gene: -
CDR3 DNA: TGTGCCAGCAGCTTAGAACCGGGCTCGGCCCAGAGCCACAATGAGCAGTACTTC
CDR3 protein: CASSLEPGSAQSHNEQYF

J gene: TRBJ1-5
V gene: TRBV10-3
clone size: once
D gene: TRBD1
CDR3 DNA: TGTGCCATCGGGACAGGGAGTCGGCCCCAGCATTTT
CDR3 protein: CAIGTGSRPQHF

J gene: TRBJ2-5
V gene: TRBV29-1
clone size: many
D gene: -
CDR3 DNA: TGCAGCGTTGATAAGGGGGGGGAGACCCAGTACTTC
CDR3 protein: CSVDKGGETQYF

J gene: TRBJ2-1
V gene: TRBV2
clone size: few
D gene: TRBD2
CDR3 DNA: TGTGCCAGCAGTGACCAGCGGGAATACAATGAGCAGTTCTTC
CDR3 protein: CASSDQREYNEQFF

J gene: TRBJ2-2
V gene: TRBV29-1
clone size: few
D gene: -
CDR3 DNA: TGCAGCGTCGCAAAAGGGGGGACCGGGGAGCTGTTTTTT
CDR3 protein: CSVAKGGTGELFF

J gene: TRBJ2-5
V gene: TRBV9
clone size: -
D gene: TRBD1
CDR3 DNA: TGTGCCAGCAGTGTCATCCCGGGACAGGGCCGGGAGACCCAGTACTTC
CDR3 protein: CASSVIPGQGRETQYF

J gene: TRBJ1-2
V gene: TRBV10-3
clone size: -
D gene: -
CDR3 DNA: TGTGCCATCAGTGAGCCAGGACTGCCCTATGGCTACACCTTC
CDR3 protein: CAISEPGLPYGYTF

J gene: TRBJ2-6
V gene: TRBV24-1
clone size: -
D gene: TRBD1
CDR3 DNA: TGTGCCACCAGAACGACCGGGACAGGGGTTGGGGCCAACGTCCTGACTTTC
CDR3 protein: CATRTTGTGVGANVLTF

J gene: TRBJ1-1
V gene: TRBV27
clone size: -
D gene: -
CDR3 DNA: TGTGCCAGCAGTTTGCTGGGTTCAATGTCGAACACTGAAGCTTTCTTT
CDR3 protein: CASSLLGSMSNTEAFF

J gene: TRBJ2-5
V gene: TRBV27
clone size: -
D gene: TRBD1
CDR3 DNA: TGTGCCAGCAGAAAAGGACAGGCCCCGTGGAAAGAGACCCAGTACTTC
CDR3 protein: CASRKGQAPWKETQYF

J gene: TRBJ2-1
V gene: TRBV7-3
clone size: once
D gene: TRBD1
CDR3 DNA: TGTGCCAGCAGCTTACCCGGACAGGGGGCCCACAATGAGCAGTTCTTC
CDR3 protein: CASSLPGQGAHNEQFF

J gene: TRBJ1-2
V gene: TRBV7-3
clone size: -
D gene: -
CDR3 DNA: TGTGCCAGCAGCTTTCTGACCAGGGATGGCTACACCTTC
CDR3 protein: CASSFLTRDGYTF

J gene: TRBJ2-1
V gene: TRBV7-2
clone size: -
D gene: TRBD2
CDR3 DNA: TGTGCCAGCAGCTTACCAGCGGGAGGGCCGAGGAATGAGCAGTTCTTC
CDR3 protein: CASSLPAGGPRNEQFF

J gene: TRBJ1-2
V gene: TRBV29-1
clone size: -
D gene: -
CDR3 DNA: TGCAGCGTTGGATCGGAATATAACTATGGCCACACCTTC
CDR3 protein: CSVGSEYNYGHTF

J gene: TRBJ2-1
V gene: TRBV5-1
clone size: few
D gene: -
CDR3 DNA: TGCGCCAGCCGCCAACTCGTCTATGAGCAGTTCTTC
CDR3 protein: CASRQLVYEQFF

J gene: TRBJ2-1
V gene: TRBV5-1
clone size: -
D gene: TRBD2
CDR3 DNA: TGCGCCAGCAGCCGGGGGCTAGCGGGGGCCCTGGATGAGCAGTTCTTC
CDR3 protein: CASSRGLAGALDEQFF

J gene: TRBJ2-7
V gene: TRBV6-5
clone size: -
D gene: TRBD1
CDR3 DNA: TGTGCCAGCAGCCGACGTGGGACAGGGGACTACGAGCAGTACTTC
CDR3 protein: CASSRRGTGDYEQYF

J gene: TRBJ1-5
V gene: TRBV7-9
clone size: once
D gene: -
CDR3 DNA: TGTGCCAGCAGCTTAGCAATGGGAAGCAATCAGCCCCAGCATTTT
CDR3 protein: CASSLAMGSNQPQHF

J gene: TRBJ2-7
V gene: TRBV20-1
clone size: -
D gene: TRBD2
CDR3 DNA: TGCAGTGCTAGTGAGTCTAGCGGGTACCCCTACGAGCAGTACTTC
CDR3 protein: CSASESSGYPYEQYF

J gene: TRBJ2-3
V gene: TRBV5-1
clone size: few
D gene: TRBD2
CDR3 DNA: TGCGCCAGCAGTTTGGTAATAGCGGGAGAAGCGTATTTT
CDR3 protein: CASSLVIAGEAYF

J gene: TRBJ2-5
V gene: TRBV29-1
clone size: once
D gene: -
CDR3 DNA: TGCAGCGTTGTGCGTGGGGAGAGTTGGGAGACCCAGTACTTC
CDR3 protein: CSVVRGESWETQYF

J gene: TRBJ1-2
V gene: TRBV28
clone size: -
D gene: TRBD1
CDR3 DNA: TGTGCCAGCAGCCAGAGCGCCGGGACAGGGACGTATGGCTACACCTTC
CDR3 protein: CASSQSAGTGTYGYTF

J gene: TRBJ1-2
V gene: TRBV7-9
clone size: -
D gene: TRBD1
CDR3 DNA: TGTGCCAGCAGCGTGGGACAGCCCTATGGCTACACCTTC
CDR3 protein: CASSVGQPYGYTF

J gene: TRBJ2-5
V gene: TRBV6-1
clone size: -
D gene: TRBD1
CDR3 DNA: TGTGCCAGCAGTGGACAGGGAAGTTCCCAAGAGACCCAGTACTTC
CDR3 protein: CASSGQGSSQETQYF

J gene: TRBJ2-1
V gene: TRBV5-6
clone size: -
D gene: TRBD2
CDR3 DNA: TGTGCCAGCAGCACGGGACTAGCGGTTTTTGATGAGCAGTTCTTC
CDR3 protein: CASSTGLAVFDEQFF

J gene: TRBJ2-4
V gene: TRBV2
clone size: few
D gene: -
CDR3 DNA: TGTGCCAGCGGCGGAGGGGGGAACATTCAGTACTTC
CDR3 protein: CASGGGGNIQYF

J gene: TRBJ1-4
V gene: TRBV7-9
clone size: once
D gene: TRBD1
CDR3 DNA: TGTGCCAGCGCACCAGGGGGGACAGGCGGCGATGGGAATGAAAAACTGTTTTTT
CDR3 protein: CASAPGGTGGDGNEKLFF

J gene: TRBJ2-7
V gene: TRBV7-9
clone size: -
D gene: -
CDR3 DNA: TGTGCCAGCAGCCCGACCGGGTTGCCGGGCGAGCAGTACTTC
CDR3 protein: CASSPTGLPGEQYF

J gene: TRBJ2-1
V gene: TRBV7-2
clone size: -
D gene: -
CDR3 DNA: TGTGCCAGCAGCGTACTCGGGAGTGATGAGCAGTTCTTC
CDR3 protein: CASSVLGSDEQFF

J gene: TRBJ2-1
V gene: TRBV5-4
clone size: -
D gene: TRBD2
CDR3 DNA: TGTGCCAGCAGCGACGGACTAGCGGGAGGGAAGCAGTTCTTC
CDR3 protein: CASSDGLAGGKQFF

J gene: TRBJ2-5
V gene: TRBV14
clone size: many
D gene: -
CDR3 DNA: TGTGCCAGCAGCCAAGTATTAGAGACCCAGTACTTC
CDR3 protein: CASSQVLETQYF

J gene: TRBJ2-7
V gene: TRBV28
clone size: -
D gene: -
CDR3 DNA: TGTGCCAGCAGTTTAAGGGCTACCATCCAGTACGAGCAGTACTTC
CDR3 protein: CASSLRATIQYEQYF

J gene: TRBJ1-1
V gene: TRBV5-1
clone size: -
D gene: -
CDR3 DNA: TGCGCCAGCAGCTCCGTGCCCTCGGTGGCAGAGCCTAAAGCTTTCTTT
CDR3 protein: CASSSVPSVAEPKAFF

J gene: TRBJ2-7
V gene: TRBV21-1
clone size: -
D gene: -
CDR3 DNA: TGTGCCAGCAGCACAAGCGGGGCAGGCCCTTCTCGATACGAGCAGTACTTC
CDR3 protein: CASSTSGAGPSRYEQYF

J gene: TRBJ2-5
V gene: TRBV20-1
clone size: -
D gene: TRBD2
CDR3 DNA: TGCAGTGCCCTCAGGGAGGGGGAGACCCAGTACTTC
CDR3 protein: CSALREGETQYF

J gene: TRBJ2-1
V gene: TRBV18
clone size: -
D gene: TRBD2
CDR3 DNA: TGTGCCAGCTCACCACCGGGGACTAGCGCGACGGGGGGGCAGTTCTTC
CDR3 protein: CASSPPGTSATGGQFF

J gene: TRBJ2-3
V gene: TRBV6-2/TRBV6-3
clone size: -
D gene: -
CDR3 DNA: TGTGCCAGCAGCCCAGGACTGGGACGGTACGCGTATTTT
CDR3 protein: CASSPGLGRYAYF

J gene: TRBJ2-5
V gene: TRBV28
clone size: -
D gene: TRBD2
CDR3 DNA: TGTGCCAGCAGTTTAACTAGCGGGAGTGAGCAAGAGACCCAGTACTTC
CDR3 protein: CASSLTSGSEQETQYF

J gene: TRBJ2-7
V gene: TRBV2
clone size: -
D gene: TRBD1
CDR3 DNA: TGTGCCAGCAGGGAAACAGGGGTCGCCTACGAGCAGTACTTC
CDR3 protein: CASRETGVAYEQYF

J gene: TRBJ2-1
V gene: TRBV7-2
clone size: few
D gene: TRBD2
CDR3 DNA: TGTGCCAGCAGCTTAAGAGCGGGAGGCCTCTCGCTTGTCTACAATGAGCAGTTCTTC
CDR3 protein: CASSLRAGGLSLVYNEQFF

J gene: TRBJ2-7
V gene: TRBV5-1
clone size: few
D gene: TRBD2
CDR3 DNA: TGCGCCAGCAGCTTATATGGCGGGAGAAACTACGAGCAGTACTTC
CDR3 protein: CASSLYGGRNYEQYF

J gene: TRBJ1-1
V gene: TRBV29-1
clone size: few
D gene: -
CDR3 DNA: TGCAGCGTTGAAGACGCAGTCAACACTGAAGCTTTCTTT
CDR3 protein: CSVEDAVNTEAFF